A selection of T cell receptor beta chains follows, all from one sample in a study of OX40 agonist ivuxolimab in advanced cancers. Sequenced by immunoSEQ multiplex PCR; TCRdb stores in-frame clones only, minus some. The sample has some 61,000 clones; 75% to 90% are singletons. This sample comprised CD4+ or CD8+ T cells sorted from blood, obtained in a trial of the OX40 agonist ivuxolimab. The source is an adult with an advanced solid tumor such as melanoma, head and neck, liver or kidney cancer. CDR3s include the opening cysteine and the closing phenylalanine or tryptophan. D genes are given only for firm matches. Clone size is shown for a subset of rows, as once, few, many or a class of expanded clone.

cdr3_nt	cdr3_aa	j_call	v_call	d_call	clone_size
TGTGCCAGTACGGAACCCAGCTCCTACAATGAGCAGTTCTTC	CASTEPSSYNEQFF	TRBJ2-1	TRBV19	.	.
TGTGCCAGCTCACCAACCTCTCAGGGGTACACTGAAGCTTTCTTT	CASSPTSQGYTEAFF	TRBJ1-1	TRBV18	.	.
TGTGCCAGCAGCGTAACAGGGGCCGGGGGACAGCCCCAGCATTTT	CASSVTGAGGQPQHF	TRBJ1-5	TRBV11-2	TRBD1	.
TGTGCCAGCAGCCCATTCCCCGGACTAGCGGGACCCCGGCAGGTCGTCGAGCAGTACTTC	CASSPFPGLAGPRQVVEQYF	TRBJ2-7	TRBV27	TRBD2	.
TGTGCCAGCAGTGAATGGGGACTCTCGACCGAGCAGTACTTC	CASSEWGLSTEQYF	TRBJ2-7	TRBV2	.	.
TGTGCCAGCAGTGCGGGGGGAGACTATGGCTACACCTTC	CASSAGGDYGYTF	TRBJ1-2	TRBV2	.	few
TGTGCCAGCAGTGTGGACAGGGGGACTGAAGCTTTCTTT	CASSVDRGTEAFF	TRBJ1-1	TRBV6-4	TRBD1	.
TGTGCCAGCAGTTTGAACGGACCCTACGAGCAGTACTTC	CASSLNGPYEQYF	TRBJ2-7	TRBV28	.	.
TGCGCCAGCAGCCCGACCGGGACGGGAGGTAACTATGGCTACACCTTC	CASSPTGTGGNYGYTF	TRBJ1-2	TRBV5-1	.	.
TGCGCCAGCAGCGGAGGGACAGGGGGCGGCACAGATACGCAGTATTTT	CASSGGTGGGTDTQYF	TRBJ2-3	TRBV5-1	TRBD1	.
TGTGCCAGTAGTTCCGGGACTAGCGGATATCCCAATGAGCAGTTCTTC	CASSSGTSGYPNEQFF	TRBJ2-1	TRBV19	TRBD2	.
TGCGCCAGCAGCCTCCCGGGGAAATCCTACGAGCAGTACTTC	CASSLPGKSYEQYF	TRBJ2-7	TRBV4-1	.	.
TGTGCCAGCAGTAATGGGGCAGGGGAGGCTCTAGCCAAAAACATTCAGTACTTC	CASSNGAGEALAKNIQYF	TRBJ2-4	TRBV2	.	.
TGTGCCAGCAGCGTAGCTGGCAGGGTGGGCGAGCAGTACTTC	CASSVAGRVGEQYF	TRBJ2-7	TRBV9	.	.
TGTGCCAGCAGTGCCAGGGGGGGCTATGGCTACACCTTC	CASSARGGYGYTF	TRBJ1-2	TRBV2	TRBD1	.
TGTGCCAGCAGCTACTGGGACAGAGAATCCTACGAGCAGTACTTC	CASSYWDRESYEQYF	TRBJ2-7	TRBV7-3	TRBD1	.
TGTGCCAGTAGTAACGGACTAGTGAGGTCCCCCGGGGAGCTGTTTTTT	CASSNGLVRSPGELFF	TRBJ2-2	TRBV19	TRBD2	.
TGTGCCAGCTCTCCCCCCCCGGGCGTGTCCCCTTTCTTT	CASSPPPGVSPFF	TRBJ1-1	TRBV18	.	.
TGTGCCAGCAGCTTAACGGGAAGACCAGCGGGAGCCAATGAGCAGTTCTTC	CASSLTGRPAGANEQFF	TRBJ2-1	TRBV7-3	TRBD2	.
TGCAGCGTTGGGACTAGCGGGAGCTCCTACGAGCAGTACTTC	CSVGTSGSSYEQYF	TRBJ2-7	TRBV29-1	TRBD2	once
TGTGCCAGTAGTATACCGGGACAGCCCTACGAGCAGTACTTC	CASSIPGQPYEQYF	TRBJ2-7	TRBV19	TRBD1	.
TGTGCCAGCAGTTTAGCGGGCGGGAGGTCGGGAGAGCAGTACTTC	CASSLAGGRSGEQYF	TRBJ2-5	TRBV28	TRBD2	.
TGTGCCAGCAGCTCCCGGGACAGGGGAAGCTATGGCTACACCTTC	CASSSRDRGSYGYTF	TRBJ1-2	TRBV7-9	TRBD1	.
TGTGCCATCATGTCGGCAGGATCCAACTATGGCTACACCTTC	CAIMSAGSNYGYTF	TRBJ1-2	TRBV10-3	.	.
TGTGCCACCAGCAGAGCGACAGTTCGAGAAAAACTGTTTTTT	CATSRATVREKLFF	TRBJ1-4	TRBV15	.	.
TGTGCCAGCAGTTCCTTAGCGGGAGTTGGAGATACGCAGTATTTT	CASSSLAGVGDTQYF	TRBJ2-3	TRBV28	TRBD2	.
TGTGCCAGCAGCTTACAGAGATACTACAATGAGCAGTTCTTC	CASSLQRYYNEQFF	TRBJ2-1	TRBV11-2	.	.
TGTGCCAGCAGCGTAGGGGGGGTTCCAGAGACCCAGTACTTC	CASSVGGVPETQYF	TRBJ2-5	TRBV9	.	.
TGCGCCAGCAGCCGCCAGGGACCGGGCAATCAGCCCCAGCATTTT	CASSRQGPGNQPQHF	TRBJ1-5	TRBV4-1	.	.
TGTGCCAGCAGCGTAACAGCTCGCTATAATTCACCCCTCCACTTT	CASSVTARYNSPLHF	TRBJ1-6	TRBV9	.	.
TGTGCCAGCAGTTTAAGGACAGGGGGGGGCTCCTACAATGAGCAGTTCTTC	CASSLRTGGGSYNEQFF	TRBJ2-1	TRBV28	TRBD1	.
TGTGCCAGTAGTAAAGGGCGGCAAGAGACCCAGTACTTC	CASSKGRQETQYF	TRBJ2-5	TRBV19	.	.
TGTGCCAGCAGTAGTCGCCTGATCTCCTACAATGAGCAGTTCTTC	CASSSRLISYNEQFF	TRBJ2-1	TRBV7-2	.	.
TGCGCCAGCAGTGACAACGGGGAGCTGTTTTTT	CASSDNGELFF	TRBJ2-2	TRBV10-2	.	.
TGTGCCAGCAGTAGATTAGGCGGGAGAGGTAATGAGCAGTTCTTC	CASSRLGGRGNEQFF	TRBJ2-1	TRBV6-4	TRBD2	.
TGTGCCAGCAGTGGAGGGGGCAGGTACGAGCAGTACTTC	CASSGGGRYEQYF	TRBJ2-7	TRBV6-1	TRBD1	.
TGTGCCAGTAGTACCCTTACGGGAGGGAACACTGAAGCTTTCTTT	CASSTLTGGNTEAFF	TRBJ1-1	TRBV19	.	.
TGTGCCAGCAGTGTAAGTGTCCCCTACGAGCAGTACTTC	CASSVSVPYEQYF	TRBJ2-7	TRBV2	.	once
TGTGCCAGCAGCTTCGCGCCCTTCGGCGAGCAGTACTTC	CASSFAPFGEQYF	TRBJ2-7	TRBV5-6	.	.
TGTGCCAGCAGCCCAACGACAGGGGCCAGTTATGGCTACACCTTC	CASSPTTGASYGYTF	TRBJ1-2	TRBV9	TRBD1	.
TGCGCCAGCAGCTTGCGACGGGACCCCCCCTCCTACGAGCAGTACTTC	CASSLRRDPPSYEQYF	TRBJ2-7	TRBV5-1	.	.
TGCGCCAGCAGCCCCTCCGGGACAGGGGGCGGTTACGAGCAGTACTTC	CASSPSGTGGGYEQYF	TRBJ2-7	TRBV5-1	TRBD1	once
TGCGCCAGCAGCTTGGCCCTAGCGGGATTAGGATATGAGCAGTTCTTC	CASSLALAGLGYEQFF	TRBJ2-1	TRBV5-1	TRBD2	.
TGCGCCAGCAGCTTGGTAGGGGGCAGCGACAATGAGCAGTTCTTC	CASSLVGGSDNEQFF	TRBJ2-1	TRBV5-1	TRBD1	.
TGTGCCATCAGTGAGTCGAGGCTCCTAAGCTCCTACAATGAGCAGTTCTTC	CAISESRLLSSYNEQFF	TRBJ2-1	TRBV10-3	.	.